The present entry profiles one T cell receptor beta chain with its context. As handled by the study authors: Estimates of nucleated cell counts were drawn from the amplification of reference gene primers. Generated by immunoSEQ multiplex PCR, the TCRdb table keeps only in-frame clones and is missing some. For V, J and clone size, that table is used; D and trimming come from the DNA. The data contain 200,000 to 250,000 clones, around nine tenths of them seen just once; the ten biggest clones take up 3.7%. This record comes from a study of blood T cell repertoires in COVID-19. Across the whole study: The United States, Italy and Spain provided the acute and convalescent COVID-19 samples.

Germline V gene data show CDR1 as SNHLY and CDR2 as FYNNEI. Trimming removed 7 bases from V and 4 bases from J, with 7 bases in between. The CDR3 totals 12 residues. This study enrolled people aged about 18 to 90 from around 25 US geographic areas. Cohorts were based on clinical histories the participants reported. The TCR comes from a woman in her twenties or thirties who had been exposed to COVID-19. Sequenced material: PBMCs or T cells enriched from blood (not recorded which). The rearrangement joins TRBV2 to TRBJ1-4; D possibly corresponds to TRBD1 (5 bases). The CDR3 nucleotides read TGTGCCAGCACGGGGGTTAATGAAAAACTGTTTTTT. This translates into CASTGVNEKLFF.